Here is one TCR beta chain with its context. Which antigen it targets is not known. The input lacks base qualities; no much larger clone sits a single base away. The data belong to a study of tumor and adjacent non-tumor tissue in lung cancer (dated 2018 in TCRdb). For context, the study as a whole: The cohort included some 11 adenocarcinoma, a couple of squamous cell carcinoma and 1 small cell lung cancer patients. The approximately 15 enrolled patients, of whom approximately 10 were men and 5 were women, were aged about 31 to 85 years and were diagnosed with TNM stage I to III disease. A total of some 130,000,000 productive TCRbeta reads were generated by sequencing, corresponding to an average of about 4.2 million reads per sample. Bulk TCRbeta repertoires were compared between lung tumor tissue and matched distant non-tumor lung tissue obtained from around 16 lung cancer patients. A few dozen paired specimens, one tumor and one normal lung sample per patient, were profiled by TCRbeta CDR3 sequencing. Broad study findings and their caveats: Because peripheral blood was not sequenced, the blood TCRbeta repertoires of the lung cancer patients in the study went unexamined. Only roughly 14 patients were in the cohort, and the authors stated that larger samples and more detailed clinical data are needed. The methods do not name the sequencing platform or mention unique molecular identifiers. TCR diversity was significantly higher in younger patients, and higher tumor TCR diversity was associated with shorter overall and disease-free survival. Tumor tissue showed significantly higher TCR diversity (inverse Simpson) than normal lung tissue, at around 450 vs 150 (P = 0.0075, Mann-Whitney U test). In normal lung, the top 100 clones accounted for a significantly larger cumulative share of the repertoire than in tumor tissue.

The library was built by means of multiplex PCR. This sample was sequenced with an Illumina HiSeq 2500. TCRbeta libraries were constructed through three rounds of nested PCR with primers (Table S4) according to protocols adapted from ARM-PCR. Before sequencing, PCR products in the 200-500 bp range were cut out of the gel and cleaned up using the QIAquick gel extraction kit. On the study's bioinformatics: Reads were cleaned with Trimmomatic, merged with FLASH into complete CDR3 sequences, and assigned to V(D)J germline segments with MiTCR. VDJtools was used to compute clonal diversity as the inverse Simpson's index. In-frame sequences lacking a premature stop codon were counted as productive reads. TCRdb reprocessing: public reads trimmed at Q25 with fastp, clones called with MiXCR, in-frame beta chains kept. Records with the same CDR3 protein are collapsed into one entry carrying the most frequent genes and DNA. The V and J calls reflect TCRdb's pipeline rather than the authors' work. The sample includes fewer than 120,000 distinct CDR3 sequences, with roughly 84% observed a single time. The top ten clones comprise 22% of the sample.

RNA was isolated from bulk, unsorted tissue, and RNA quality was assessed with a NanoDrop ND-1000 and an Agilent 2100. Donors were newly diagnosed lung cancer patients admitted for thoracic surgery in China between August and November 2014, without prior chemotherapy. Anyone who had undergone radiotherapy or chemotherapy before, or who had another cancer at the same time, was left out of the study. Pieces of surgical tissue measuring roughly 1-2.1 cm3 were kept in RNAlater solution and stored at -80 degrees C until use. The TCR comes from a man in his 70s with non-small cell lung cancer. Sample: lung tumor tissue.

The CDR3 region has the sequence CASGPNPGLAGSDTQYF. The bases read TGTGCCAGTGGGCCCAATCCGGGACTAGCGGGATCAGATACGCAGTATTTT. The chain links TRBV6-6 with TRBJ2-3; TRBD2 matches 13 bases in the middle. CDR1 MNHNY and CDR2 SVGAGI are derived from the germline V gene (reference sequence). V has 9 bases trimmed and J has 4 bases trimmed; junction bases matching no gene number 13. Its CDR3 holds 17 amino acids, cysteine through phenylalanine. The entry retains the CDR3 DNA only, 51 bases that are in frame from base 1.